This T cell receptor (beta chain) was identified in a study of blood T cell repertoires in COVID-19. The wider study: From the United States, Italy and Spain came samples of acute and convalescent COVID-19. T cells, B-cell-depleted T cells, or PBMCs provided the cDNA or gDNA that served as material.

The CDR3 is 16 amino acids. The V gene lost 0 bases and the J gene lost 5 bases, with 17 bases spanning the gap. Per germline, CDR1 MNHEY and CDR2 SVGAGI. Study processing details: Quantification of nucleated cells was approximated via reference gene primer amplification. Only in-frame clones appear in the TCRdb table, and some are missing; sequencing was by immunoSEQ multiplex PCR. V, J and clone size are taken as reported in that table, and D and trimming were inferred from the DNA itself. The sample has about 260,000 clones; about 80% are singletons. This receptor was obtained from a woman older than 75 with acute or convalescent COVID-19. The rearrangement links TRBV6-5 to TRBJ2-7, with D possibly matching TRBD2 (5 bases). Material for sequencing was peripheral blood. The CDR3 region is CASSYSKGARLHEQYF. The DNA for the CDR3 is TGTGCCAGCAGTTACTCGAAGGGAGCCCGTCTACACGAGCAGTACTTC.